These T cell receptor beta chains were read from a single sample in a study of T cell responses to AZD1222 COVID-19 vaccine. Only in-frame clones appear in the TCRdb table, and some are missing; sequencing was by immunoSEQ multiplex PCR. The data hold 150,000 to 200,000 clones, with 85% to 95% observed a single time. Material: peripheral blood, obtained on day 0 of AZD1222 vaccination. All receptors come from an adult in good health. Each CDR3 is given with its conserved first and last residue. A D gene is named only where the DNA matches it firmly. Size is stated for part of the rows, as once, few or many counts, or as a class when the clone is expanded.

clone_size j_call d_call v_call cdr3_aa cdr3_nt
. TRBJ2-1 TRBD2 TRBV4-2 CASSQDGAAGGPGEQFF TGTGCCAGCAGCCAAGATGGTGCAGCGGGAGGGCCGGGTGAGCAGTTCTTC
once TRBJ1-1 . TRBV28 CASSPPMGNTEAFF TGTGCCAGCAGTCCCCCGATGGGGAACACTGAAGCTTTCTTT
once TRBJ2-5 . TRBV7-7 CASSLGLASWETQYF TGTGCCAGCAGCTTAGGTCTAGCGAGTTGGGAGACCCAGTACTTC
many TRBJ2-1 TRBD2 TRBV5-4 CASSHRTSGGYEQFF TGTGCCAGCTCTCACCGGACTAGCGGGGGGTATGAGCAGTTCTTC
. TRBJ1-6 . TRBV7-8 CASSFQSVAPQRHSPLHF TGTGCCAGCAGCTTCCAGTCCGTGGCCCCGCAAAGGCATTCACCCCTCCACTTT
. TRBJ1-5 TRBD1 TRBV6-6 CASSDRGNQPQHF TGTGCCAGCTCAGACAGGGGTAATCAGCCCCAGCATTTT
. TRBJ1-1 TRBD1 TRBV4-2 CASSQGTGAGTEAFF TGTGCCAGCAGCCAAGGGACAGGGGCAGGGACTGAAGCTTTCTTT
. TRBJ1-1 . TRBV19 CASSIDGVEAFF TGTGCCAGTAGTATAGACGGAGTTGAAGCTTTCTTT
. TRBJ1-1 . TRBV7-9 CASSNRNTEAFF TGTGCCAGCAGCAATCGGAACACTGAAGCTTTCTTT
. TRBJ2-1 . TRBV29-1 CSVVGNNEQFF TGCAGCGTTGTGGGTAATAATGAGCAGTTCTTC
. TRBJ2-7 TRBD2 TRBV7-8 CASSLGRLAGMYEQYF TGTGCCAGCAGCTTAGGTCGCCTAGCGGGAATGTACGAGCAGTACTTC
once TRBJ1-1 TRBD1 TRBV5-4 CASSRQGVNLGEGAFF TGTGCCAGCAGCCGACAGGGTGTGAACCTCGGGGAAGGAGCTTTCTTT
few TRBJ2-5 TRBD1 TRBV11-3 CASSLGDRGLQETQYF TGTGCCAGCAGCTTGGGGGACAGGGGGCTCCAAGAGACCCAGTACTTC
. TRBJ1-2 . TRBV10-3 CAISGDGYGYTF TGTGCCATCAGTGGGGACGGGTATGGCTACACCTTC
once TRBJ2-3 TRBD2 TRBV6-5 CASSFPSGRAADTQYF TGTGCCAGCAGTTTCCCAAGCGGGAGAGCCGCAGATACGCAGTATTTT
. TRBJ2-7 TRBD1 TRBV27 CASSDAGTGVGEQYF TGTGCCAGCAGTGACGCCGGGACAGGTGTTGGCGAGCAGTACTTC
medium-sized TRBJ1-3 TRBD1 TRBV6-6 CASSYSTGGNTIYF TGTGCCAGCAGTTACTCGACAGGGGGAAACACCATATATTTT
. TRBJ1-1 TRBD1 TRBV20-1 CSASGGTGNTEAFF TGCAGTGCTAGTGGTGGGACAGGTAACACTGAAGCTTTCTTT
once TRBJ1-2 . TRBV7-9 CASSSTMAHGYTF TGTGCCAGCAGCTCTACAATGGCCCATGGCTACACCTTC
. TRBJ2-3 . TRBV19 CASSGSPRADYTQYF TGTGCCAGTAGTGGCTCCCCGCGAGCGGATTATACGCAGTATTTT
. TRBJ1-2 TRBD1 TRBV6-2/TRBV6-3 CASSYPMTGSYGYTF TGTGCCAGCAGTTACCCGATGACAGGGTCCTATGGCTACACCTTC
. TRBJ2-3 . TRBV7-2 CASREVTADTQYF TGTGCCAGCAGGGAGGTTACGGCAGATACGCAGTATTTT
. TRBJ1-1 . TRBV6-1 CASIPDSMNTEAFF TGTGCCAGCATCCCGGACAGCATGAACACTGAAGCTTTCTTT
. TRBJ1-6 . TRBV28 CASSPRGEGGSPLHF TGTGCCAGCAGCCCGAGGGGAGAGGGTGGGTCACCCCTCCACTTT
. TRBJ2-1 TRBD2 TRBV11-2 CASSSIAGSYNEQFF TGTGCCAGCAGCTCGATAGCGGGTTCCTACAATGAGCAGTTCTTC
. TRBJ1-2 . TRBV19 CAARRPGDYGYTF TGTGCAGCAAGGCGGCCTGGGGACTATGGCTACACCTTC
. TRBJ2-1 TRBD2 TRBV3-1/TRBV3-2 CASSQTSGAYNEQFF TGTGCCAGCAGCCAAACTAGCGGGGCCTACAATGAGCAGTTCTTC
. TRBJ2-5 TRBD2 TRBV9 CASSVTSGGETQYF TGTGCCAGCAGCGTGACTAGCGGGGGGGAGACCCAGTACTTC
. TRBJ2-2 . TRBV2 CASLWRGAELTGELFF TGTGCCAGCTTATGGAGGGGTGCCGAGCTGACCGGGGAGCTGTTTTTT
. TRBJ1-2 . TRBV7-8 CASSLMGAGRTNYGYTF TGTGCCAGCAGCTTAATGGGGGCCGGGAGAACTAACTATGGCTACACCTTC
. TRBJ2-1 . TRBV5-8 CASSLWVGQGGYNEQFF TGTGCCAGCAGCTTGTGGGTCGGGCAGGGGGGCTACAATGAGCAGTTCTTC
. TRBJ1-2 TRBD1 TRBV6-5 CASSYSDRGNYGYTF TGTGCCAGCAGTTACTCGGACAGGGGCAACTATGGCTACACCTTC
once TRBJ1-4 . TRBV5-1 CASSWGGGTNEKLFF TGCGCCAGCAGCTGGGGAGGGGGAACTAATGAAAAACTGTTTTTT
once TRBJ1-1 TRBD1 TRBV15 CATSRDEGAGTEAFF TGTGCCACCAGCAGAGATGAGGGGGCGGGCACTGAAGCTTTCTTT
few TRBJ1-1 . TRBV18 CASSPSEGTEAFF TGTGCCAGCTCACCCTCGGAGGGGACTGAAGCTTTCTTT